This entry lists 29 T cell receptor beta chains sequenced from one sample in a study of blood T cell repertoires in COVID-19. TCRdb's copy holds only in-frame clones and misses some; the assay was immunoSEQ multiplex PCR. This sample has around 250,000 clones, with about 85% found just once. The sample comprised peripheral blood. These receptors were taken from a man aged 25-40 years who had recovered from COVID-19.

The chain has TRBV14 and TRBJ2-3; TRBD1 matches at 8 bases. Trimming at V came to 4 bases and at J to 0 bases, leaving 15 bases not matched to a gene. CDR3 length: 19 residues. CDR1 and CDR2 from the germline V gene are SGHDN and FVKESK. The CDR3 region has the DNA TGTGCCAGCAGCCGCCGGGACAGGCGTGCGGAAGGTAGCACAGATACGCAGTATTTT. This encodes CASSRRDRRAEGSTDTQYF.

This chain connects TRBV2 to TRBJ2-3; TRBD2 might be the D (6 bases). The CDR3 extends over 15 amino acids. CDR1 and CDR2 (germline): SNHLY, FYNNEI. Trimming removed 8 bases at V and 2 bases at J, with 17 bases between. The chain's CDR3 is CASPRDGGDTDTQYF. The CDR3 DNA reads as TGTGCCAGCCCCAGGGATGGCGGGGACACAGATACGCAGTATTTT.

The rearrangement uses TRBV3-1 (or the pseudogene TRBV3-2) and TRBJ1-6; D gene unclear. CDR3 length: 13 amino acids. Germline V CDR1 and CDR2: LGHDT, YNNKEL (reference sequence). Trimming pared 1 base from V and 7 bases from J, leaving 5 bases between. The CDR3 is CASSQVTNSPLHF. In DNA form, the CDR3 reads TGTGCCAGCAGCCAAGTGACAAATTCACCCCTCCACTTT.

The chain couples TRBV3-1 (or the pseudogene TRBV3-2) to TRBJ1-5; TRBD1 matches at 7 bases. CDR1 is LGHDT and CDR2 is YNNKEL in the germline V gene (reference sequence). The V and J ends lost 4 bases and 6 bases, in that order; junction bases with no gene match: 6. CDR3 length: 14 amino acids. This CDR3 reads CASSLAQGSQPQHF. The CDR3 nucleotides are TGTGCCAGCAGCCTGGCACAGGGGAGTCAGCCCCAGCATTTT.

This chain connects TRBV4-2 to TRBJ1-5, with 9 bases fitting TRBD1. V gave up 6 bases and J gave up 7 bases; unmatched junction bases: 7. The CDR3 covers 14 residues. Germline V gene lookup returns CDR1 LGHNA and CDR2 YNFKEQ. CDR3 residues: CASSLTGGGQPQHF. The CDR3 nucleotides read TGTGCCAGCAGTCTTACAGGGGGCGGACAGCCCCAGCATTTT.

The chain is built from TRBV19 and TRBJ2-5, with 11 bases lining up with TRBD2. Germline V gene lookup returns CDR1 LNHDA and CDR2 SQIVND (reference sequence). Trimming took 4 bases from V and 5 from J; bases not matched to a gene: 12. This CDR3 is built from 17 residues. The CDR3 DNA is TGTGCCAGTAGTACCGGGGGTAGCGGGGGGGCCTGGGAGACCCAGTACTTC. This gives the protein CASSTGGSGGAWETQYF.

The J gene is TRBJ2-5, the V gene TRBV2; 8 bases fit TRBD2. This CDR3 contains 15 residues. CDR1 and CDR2 from the germline V gene are SNHLY and FYNNEI. V lost 2 bases and J lost 3; bases outside the gene matches: 5. The DNA for the CDR3 is TGTGCCAGCAGTGAATATGGGACTAGGGAAGAGACCCAGTACTTC. Amino acids: CASSEYGTREETQYF. Using reference TRBV2 and TRBJ2-5 for the parts outside the CDR3, the full variable domain is EPEVTQTPSHQVTQMGQEVILRCVPISNHLYFYWYRQILGQKVEFLVSFYNNEISEKSEIFDDQFSVERPDGSNFTLKIRSTKLEDSAMYFCASSEYGTREETQYFGPGTRLLVL.

CDR3 coding DNA: TGTGCCAGCAGCCCGGGGACTAGCGGGTTGAGCTCCTACAATGAGCAGTTCTTC. It yields the protein CASSPGTSGLSSYNEQFF. The gene calls are TRBV9 and TRBJ2-1; 12 nucleotides agree with TRBD2. J was trimmed by 0 bases and V by 4 bases; bases with no gene match: 8. CDR3 size: 18 residues. Germline assignment: CDR1 SGDLS and CDR2 YYNGEE. Variable domain in full (rest from reference TRBV9 and TRBJ2-1): DSGVTQTPKHLITATGQRVTLRCSPRSGDLSVYWYQQSLDQGLQFLIQYYNGEERAKGNILERFSAQQFPDLHSELNLSSLELGDSALYFCASSPGTSGLSSYNEQFFGPGTRLTVL.

The table lists this clone with a few counts. The V call is TRBV6-2 or TRBV6-3, the J call TRBJ1-2, with D possibly being TRBD1 (5 bases). This CDR3 is 14 amino acids long. CDR1 is MNHEY and CDR2 is SVGEGT in the germline V gene. V was trimmed by 0 bases and J by 4 bases, leaving 9 bases between them. The CDR3 nucleotides are TGTGCCAGCAGTTACTCGACGACAGTCTATGGCTACACCTTC. Translation: CASSYSTTVYGYTF.

The chain couples TRBV27 to TRBJ1-2, with D unclear. Trimming took 6 bases from V and 8 from J, leaving 16 bases between them. The germline CDR1 and CDR2 sequences are MNHEY and SMNVEV (reference sequence). The length of the CDR3 is 13 residues. For the CDR3, the DNA is TGTGCCAGCAGACCGGTTATGGAGGGCGGCTACACCTTC. Translation: CASRPVMEGGYTF.

The V gene is TRBV5-5, the J gene TRBJ1-1; 7 nucleotides line up with TRBD1. This CDR3 is built from 15 residues. Trimming removed 3 bases from V and 6 bases from J; junction bases left unmatched: 11. Germline assignment: CDR1 SGHKS and CDR2 YYEKEE (reference sequence). CDR3 nucleotides: TGTGCCAGCAGCTCGGGAGACAGGGAAGGGGCTGAAGCTTTCTTT. It is translated as CASSSGDREGAEAFF.

The count of this clone is one. The gene calls are TRBV12-3 or TRBV12-4 and TRBJ2-5; no clear D gene. CDR3 length: 12 residues. V lost 5 bases and J lost 8, with 12 bases in between. The CDR3 loop is CASSPQVGTQYF. DNA for the CDR3: TGTGCCAGCAGTCCCCAGGTCGGCACCCAGTACTTC.

The V call is TRBV10-2, the J call TRBJ2-2; D gene ambiguous. V lost 6 bases and J 0 bases, leaving 14 bases between the germline ends. CDR1 and CDR2 from the germline V gene are WSHSY and SAAADI. The CDR3 runs 16 residues. The CDR3 spells CASSATSFANTGELFF. In DNA, the CDR3 is TGCGCCAGCAGCGCTACTTCCTTCGCGAACACCGGGGAGCTGTTTTTT.

This clone was detected once. The chain recombines TRBV10-3 with TRBJ1-1, with D perhaps TRBD1 (6 bases). The CDR3 length is 12 residues. Between the trimmed V and J ends, which lost 6 bases and 5 bases, there was a span of 10 bases. Germline lookup yields CDR1 ENHRY and CDR2 SYGVKD. The CDR3 sequence is CAIRGGGTEAFF. The CDR3 DNA follows: TGTGCCATCAGGGGAGGGGGAACTGAAGCTTTCTTT.

The count of this clone is one. V and J are TRBV6-5 and TRBJ1-4; tentatively, D is TRBD1 (5 bases). V lost 6 bases and J 5 bases, leaving 13 bases between the germline ends. The CDR3 is 14 amino acids. The V gene's germline CDR1 is MNHEY and CDR2 SVGAGI. The CDR3 DNA is TGTGCCAGCAGGTTGACAGCAAGCAATGAAAAACTGTTTTTT. This codes for CASRLTASNEKLFF.

V usage is TRBV6-6 and J usage is TRBJ1-5; 8 nucleotides agree with TRBD1. Germline lookup yields CDR1 MNHNY and CDR2 SVGAGI (reference sequence). The CDR3 runs 15 residues. V shed 5 bases and J 2 bases; nucleotides not matched to a gene: 5. The CDR3 is CASSHGTGGNQPQHF. The CDR3 nucleotides are TGTGCCAGCAGTCACGGGACAGGAGGCAATCAGCCCCAGCATTTT.

This sequence joins TRBV12-3 or TRBV12-4 and TRBJ1-1; D not resolved. Deletions cut 6 bases from V and 5 bases from J, with 7 bases between. The CDR3 runs 11 residues. The CDR3 region is CASSTLTEAFF. Here the CDR3 DNA reads TGTGCCAGCAGCACTTTAACTGAAGCTTTCTTT.

V and J are TRBV18 and TRBJ2-7; D is unresolved. CDR1 and CDR2 from the germline V gene are KGHSH and LQKENI. The V end lost 3 bases, the J end lost 2 bases, and 11 bases lay between the germline ends. The CDR3 is 14 amino acids. CDR3 sequence (DNA): TGTGCCAGCTCACCCTCGGGTCTAACCTACGAGCAGTACGTC. It yields the protein CASSPSGLTYEQYV.

J is TRBJ1-4 and V is TRBV5-1; 7 bases map to TRBD1. The CDR3 loop spans 13 amino acids. Germline V gives CDR1 SGHRS, CDR2 YFSETQ. Trimming removed 2 bases from V and 7 bases from J; junction bases left unmatched: 2. DNA of the CDR3: TGCGCCAGCAGCTTAGGGGGCTCTGAAAAACTGTTTTTT. Amino acids: CASSLGGSEKLFF.

The chain links TRBV6-1 to TRBJ1-1, with a weak D call TRBD1 (5 bases). The CDR3 totals 16 residues. Germline V gives CDR1 MNHNS, CDR2 SASEGT. The V end lost 1 base, the J end lost 0 bases, and 12 bases lay between the germline ends. The DNA for the CDR3 is TGTGCCAGCAGTGAAGGGGGCGGATTCATGAACACTGAAGCTTTCTTT. Translated, it gives CASSEGGGFMNTEAFF.

This chain joins TRBV19 and TRBJ1-6; 12 bases are a match to TRBD1. V dropped 8 bases and J dropped 9; count of bases not matched to a gene: 2. CDR1 is LNHDA, CDR2 SQIVND, per germline (reference sequence). The CDR3 is 13 amino acids. The CDR3 DNA reads as TGTGCCAGTCAGGGACAGGGGGCTTCACCCCTCCACTTT. Its translation is CASQGQGASPLHF.

The rearrangement joins TRBV6-5 to TRBJ1-5; the match to TRBD1 covers 9 bases. Germline V gene data show CDR1 as MNHEY and CDR2 as SVGAGI. The CDR3 covers 15 residues. V shed 6 bases, J shed 4 bases, and the junction held 7 bases outside the gene matches. The CDR3 DNA is TGTGCCAGCAGCCTCCTGGGACAGGGAAATCAGCCCCAGCATTTT. Translated, it gives CASSLLGQGNQPQHF.

The chain employs TRBV5-6 and TRBJ2-5, with 7 bases matching TRBD1. The germline CDR1 and CDR2 sequences are SGHDT and YYEEEE. The V gene end was trimmed by 4 bases and the J gene end by 2 bases; junction bases not matched to a gene: 8. This CDR3 is 15 amino acids long. The DNA of the CDR3 is TGTGCCAGCAGCGACGGACAGGCTACACAAGAGACCCAGTACTTC. Protein product: CASSDGQATQETQYF. The full variable domain, completed using reference TRBV5-6 and TRBJ2-5, is DAGVTQSPTHLIKTRGQQVTLRCSPKSGHDTVSWYQQALGQGPQFIFQYYEEEERQRGNFPDRFSGHQFPNYSSELNVNALLLGDSALYLCASSDGQATQETQYFGPGTRLLVL.

This clone has only one observation. The genes are TRBV18 and TRBJ2-2; TRBD2 is a possible D gene (5 bases). CDR1 and CDR2 (germline): KGHSH, LQKENI. The CDR3 totals 16 residues. Trimming shortened V by 2 bases and J by 4 bases, and 14 bases separated the two germline ends. This chain's CDR3 is CASSPARGAATGELFF. The CDR3 region has the DNA TGTGCCAGCTCACCAGCCCGGGGTGCCGCCACCGGGGAGCTGTTTTTT.

The chain links TRBV7-9 to TRBJ2-1, with 7 nucleotides matching TRBD2. V dropped 5 bases and J dropped 3; count of bases not matched to a gene: 7. This CDR3 contains 15 residues. Germline V gene lookup returns CDR1 SEHNR and CDR2 FQNEAQ (reference sequence). CDR3 in amino acids: CASSLRTSHYNEQFF. For the CDR3, the DNA is TGTGCCAGCAGCCTTCGGACTAGTCACTACAATGAGCAGTTCTTC.

The chain is built from TRBV29-1 and TRBJ1-1; TRBD1 matches 9 bases. The CDR3 is 14 amino acids. V was pared by 3 bases and J by 3 bases, with 5 bases of the junction left unmatched. CDR1 and CDR2 from the germline V gene are SQVTM and ANQGSEA. The CDR3 reads CSVDRDRGYTEAFF. In DNA form, the CDR3 reads TGCAGCGTTGATCGTGACAGGGGGTACACTGAAGCTTTCTTT.

This rearrangement joins TRBV5-6 to TRBJ1-2; 10 bases agree with TRBD1. The V gene's germline CDR1 is SGHDT and CDR2 YYEEEE. The CDR3 extends over 15 amino acids. The trim removed 0 bases at V and 4 bases at J, leaving 3 bases unmatched. CDR3 protein: CASSLETGGGYGYTF. CDR3 nucleotide sequence: TGTGCCAGCAGCTTGGAGACAGGGGGCGGCTATGGCTACACCTTC.

This clone has a single count. The chain employs TRBV18 and TRBJ2-7; D might be TRBD2 (7 bases). CDR3 size: 15 residues. V was cut by 3 bases and J by 3 bases, with 15 bases left in between. Germline V gene data show CDR1 as KGHSH and CDR2 as LQKENI. CDR3 nucleotide sequence: TGTGCCAGCTCACCGGGGGCGGGGGCTCGCTACGAGCAGTACTTC. It codes for CASSPGAGARYEQYF.

This chain links TRBV7-2 with TRBJ1-2; 7 bases map to TRBD1. The trim removed 5 bases at V and 6 bases at J, leaving 12 bases unmatched. Germline-derived CDR1 and CDR2 are SGHTA and FQGNSA. The CDR3 has 15 amino acids. The chain's CDR3 is CASSPRQGDTNGYTF. In nucleotides, the CDR3 is TGTGCCAGCAGCCCTCGACAGGGAGACACTAATGGCTACACCTTC.